These 23 T cell receptor beta chains came from one sample sequenced in a study of vaccination and CD4 T cells after COVID-19 (dated by TCRdb to between 2022 and 2023). This specimen's treatment or condition label, interpreted: roughly nine-day PBMC culture with coronavirus spike peptide pools or control peptides (ViraFEST assay). Library creation used PCR. The data were produced on an Illumina iSeq 100. DNA from cultured CD4+ T cells was subjected to TCR sequencing with the Oncomine TCR Beta short-read assay at the Johns Hopkins FTIC core. In-frame beta chains were kept once TCRdb had trimmed the public reads at Q25 with fastp and called clones with MiXCR. Each record represents a unique CDR3 protein, reported with the most common genes and DNA among its rows. The sample table holds 15,000 to 20,000 distinct CDR3 sequences, of which approximately 54% were seen once. The ten largest clonotypes hold around 8.9% of the sample.

These receptors are not linked to any known antigen. Sequenced material: CD4+ T cells from blood, cultured in vitro. The receptors shown here come from a human donor who had recovered from COVID-19.

The chain combines TRBV6-1 with TRBJ1-5; D uncertain. The CDR3 is 13 amino acids. V lost 6 bases to trimming and J lost 7 bases, with 13 bases between them. The germline V gene has CDR1 MNHNS and CDR2 SASEGT. This CDR3 reads CASSRGMDQPQHF. The CDR3 nucleotides read TGTGCCAGCAGCCGTGGAATGGACCAGCCCCAGCATTTT.

J is TRBJ1-1 and V is TRBV7-2; 7 bases agree with TRBD1. The germline CDR1 and CDR2 sequences are SGHTA and FQGNSA. Losses at the gene ends were 4 bases for V and 3 bases for J; bases not matched to a gene: 5. The CDR3 spans 14 residues. The CDR3 nucleotides are TGTGCCAGCAGCTCCGACAGGGTAGACACTGAAGCTTTCTTT. Translating gives CASSSDRVDTEAFF.

The rearrangement links TRBV27 to TRBJ2-1; D is uncertain. Deletions cut 4 bases from V and 3 bases from J, with 1 base between. There are 11 residues in the CDR3. Germline V gives CDR1 MNHEY, CDR2 SMNVEV (reference sequence). The CDR3 sequence: CASSYYNEQFF. CDR3 nucleotide sequence: TGTGCCAGCAGTTACTACAATGAGCAGTTCTTC.

The V call is TRBV12-3 or TRBV12-4, the J call TRBJ1-1; D is unresolved. The length of the CDR3 is 12 residues. Trimming took 6 bases from V and 6 from J, leaving 11 bases between them. The CDR3 protein is CASSPQVPEAFF. In nucleotides, the CDR3 is TGTGCCAGCAGCCCCCAGGTGCCTGAAGCTTTCTTT.

The chain combines TRBV11-3 with TRBJ1-2; the D is unclear. Germline V gene data show CDR1 as SGHNT and CDR2 as YENEEA. CDR3 length: 13 residues. The V end was cut by 5 bases, the J end by 2 bases, with 9 bases between. CDR3 nucleotide sequence: TGTGCCAGCAGCCCCCAAGTAAACTATGGCTACACCTTC. Protein: CASSPQVNYGYTF.

The CDR3 here is CASSQDIPGLGANNEQFF. In DNA, the CDR3 is TGTGCCAGCAGCCAAGACATACCCGGACTAGGAGCGAACAATGAGCAGTTCTTC. The chain combines TRBV4-2 with TRBJ2-1, with 7 bases identical to TRBD2. V shed 0 bases, J shed 5 bases, and the junction held 13 bases outside the gene matches. CDR3 size: 18 residues. CDR1 and CDR2 (germline): LGHNA, YNFKEQ.

The chain couples TRBV6-4 to TRBJ2-3; D ambiguous. V lost 2 bases and J 6 bases, leaving 15 bases between the germline ends. CDR1 is MRHNA and CDR2 is SNTAGT in the germline V gene. The CDR3 is made up of 15 amino acids. The CDR3 reads CASSDGPQPGDTQYF. The CDR3 nucleotides read TGTGCCAGCAGTGACGGGCCTCAACCCGGGGATACGCAGTATTTT.

The V call is TRBV5-4, the J call TRBJ2-5, with D hard to call. V lost 0 bases to trimming and J lost 5 bases, with 8 bases between them. Germline V gene data show CDR1 as SGHNT and CDR2 as YYREEE (reference sequence). The CDR3 totals 13 residues. The DNA for the CDR3 is TGTGCCAGCAGCTTGGGGGATAGGGAGACCCAGTACTTC. Translation gives CASSLGDRETQYF.

V gene TRBV6-1 combines with J gene TRBJ1-2; no reliable D call. Between the trimmed V and J ends, which lost 1 base and 3 bases, there was a span of 3 bases. Germline values: CDR1 MNHNS, CDR2 SASEGT. The CDR3 is 12 residues long. The CDR3 DNA is TGTGCCAGCAGTGAAGGAGACTATGGCTACACCTTC. The encoded protein is CASSEGDYGYTF.

The genes are TRBV6-2 or TRBV6-3 and TRBJ1-2; 9 bases match TRBD1. Germline assignment: CDR1 MNHEY and CDR2 SVGEGT. V trimming: 5 bases; J trimming: 8 bases; junction bases outside the gene matches: 9. The length of the CDR3 is 14 residues. This CDR3 reads CASSPSGTGSGYTF. CDR3 nucleotide sequence: TGTGCCAGCAGTCCTTCCGGGACAGGGAGCGGCTACACCTTC.

The rearrangement uses TRBV30 and TRBJ1-3; D is undetermined. The V gene lost 5 bases and the J gene lost 2 bases, with 10 bases spanning the gap. Germline V CDR1 and CDR2: GTSNPN, SVGIG (reference sequence). This CDR3 has 13 amino acids. The CDR3 DNA reads TGTGCCTGGGGAAGGGATCCTGGAAACACCATATATTTT. As protein: CAWGRDPGNTIYF.

This chain connects TRBV10-3 to TRBJ1-2; 9 bases fit TRBD1. V dropped 5 bases and J dropped 7; count of bases not matched to a gene: 2. This CDR3 is built from 12 residues. The germline V gene encodes CDR1 ENHRY and CDR2 SYGVKD. CDR3 sequence reads: CAISTGGGGYTF. CDR3 nucleotide sequence: TGTGCCATCAGTACAGGGGGCGGTGGCTACACCTTC.

This clonotype turned up a few times. This rearrangement joins TRBV6-1 to TRBJ1-5; TRBD1 matches 9 bases. V was pared by 5 bases and J by 8 bases, with 13 bases of the junction left unmatched. Germline V gives CDR1 MNHNS, CDR2 SASEGT. This CDR3 region has 16 residues. CDR3 region: CASSRTGQGSLKPQHF. The DNA for the CDR3 is TGTGCCAGCAGTCGTACGGGACAGGGCAGCCTAAAGCCCCAGCATTTT.

DNA for the CDR3: TGCAGTGCTAGAGAGGAGTACACTGAAGCTTTCTTT. Translated, it gives CSAREEYTEAFF. The chain links TRBV20-1 to TRBJ1-1; unclear D gene. In germline, CDR1 is DFQATT, CDR2 SNEGSKA (reference sequence). The CDR3 is 12 amino acids. Trimming removed 0 bases at V and 3 bases at J, with 5 bases between.

This chain connects TRBV5-1 to TRBJ1-1; tentative D call: TRBD1 (6 bases). This CDR3 is built from 15 residues. Germline CDR1 SGHRS, CDR2 YFSETQ. Trimming took 3 bases from V and 5 from J, leaving 17 bases between them. The CDR3 reads CASSSKTGHWTEAFF. The CDR3 coding sequence is TGCGCCAGCAGCTCCAAAACAGGGCACTGGACTGAAGCTTTCTTT.

By share, this clonotype ranks as medium-sized. This chain joins TRBV7-9 and TRBJ1-1, with TRBD1 as a possible D gene (6 bases). Germline CDR1 reads SEHNR; CDR2 reads FQNEAQ (reference sequence). With 5 bases removed from V and 2 bases from J, the gap between germline ends came to 15 bases. The CDR3 totals 15 residues. The CDR3 loop reads CASSEWDTLNTEAFF. CDR3 nucleotide sequence: TGTGCCAGCAGCGAATGGGACACCCTAAACACTGAAGCTTTCTTT.

The V gene is TRBV7-2, the J gene TRBJ2-7; 11 bases fit TRBD2. Per the germline V gene, CDR1 is SGHTA and CDR2 is FQGNSA. The J segment lost 3 bases and the V segment lost 0 bases, leaving 4 bases of the junction unmatched. This CDR3 has 16 residues. The CDR3 region is CASSLAAGTSGYEQYF. CDR3 sequence (DNA): TGTGCCAGCAGCTTAGCCGCCGGGACTAGCGGCTACGAGCAGTACTTC.

The rearrangement joins TRBV4-2 to TRBJ2-1; 16 bases fit TRBD2. Germline CDR1 is LGHNA and CDR2 is YNFKEQ. Trimming took 1 base from V and 6 from J; bases not matched to a gene: 9. The CDR3 covers 19 residues. CDR3 sequence reads: CASSQVGGTSGRATNEQFF. The CDR3 coding sequence is TGTGCCAGCAGCCAAGTAGGAGGGACTAGCGGGAGGGCCACCAATGAGCAGTTCTTC.

This chain joins TRBV6-4 and TRBJ2-1; 12 bases map to TRBD2. Per the germline V gene, CDR1 is MRHNA and CDR2 is SNTAGT. V trimming: 2 bases; J trimming: 8 bases; junction bases outside the gene matches: 4. The CDR3 is made up of 15 amino acids. The DNA of the CDR3 is TGTGCCAGCAGTGACAGACTAGCGGGAGCGGATGAGCAGTTCTTC. This gives the protein CASSDRLAGADEQFF.

V usage is TRBV27 and J usage is TRBJ1-2, with D tentatively TRBD1 (5 bases). CDR3 length: 14 residues. Germline lookup yields CDR1 MNHEY and CDR2 SMNVEV (reference sequence). The V end lost 4 bases, the J end lost 8 bases, and 17 bases lay between the germline ends. The CDR3 here is CASSSSGGDGGYTF. The CDR3 region has the DNA TGTGCCAGCAGTTCCTCCGGGGGGGACGGGGGCTACACCTTC.

The chain has TRBV19 and TRBJ2-2; the D call may be TRBD1 or TRBD2 (5 bases each). Germline-derived CDR1 and CDR2 are LNHDA and SQIVND (reference sequence). CDR3 size: 13 residues. The V end lost 7 bases, the J end lost 3 bases, and 9 bases lay between the germline ends. The CDR3 sequence is CASTQGDTGELFF. The DNA of the CDR3 is TGTGCCAGTACCCAGGGAGACACCGGGGAGCTGTTTTTT.

This clonotype was recorded a few times. The genes are TRBV6-1 and TRBJ1-1, with 9 bases lining up with TRBD1. CDR1 MNHNS and CDR2 SASEGT come from the germline V gene. With V trimmed by 5 bases and J by 5 bases, 6 bases remained unmatched. The length of the CDR3 is 14 residues. For the CDR3, the DNA is TGTGCCAGCAGTAACCGGGACAGGGTGACTGAAGCTTTCTTT. Translating gives CASSNRDRVTEAFF.

The chain recombines TRBV12-3 or TRBV12-4 with TRBJ2-7, with TRBD2 matching over 7 bases. V was clipped by 6 bases and J by 4 bases; unmatched bases: 0. The length of the CDR3 is 11 residues. CDR3 coding DNA: TGTGCCAGCAGCGGGGGGTACGAGCAGTACTTC. Encoded protein: CASSGGYEQYF.